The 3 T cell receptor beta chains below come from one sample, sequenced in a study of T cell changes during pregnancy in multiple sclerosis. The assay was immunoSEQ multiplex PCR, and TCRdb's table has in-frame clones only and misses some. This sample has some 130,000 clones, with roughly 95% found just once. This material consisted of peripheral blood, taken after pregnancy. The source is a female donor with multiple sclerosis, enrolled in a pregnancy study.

The CDR3 here is CASTPGTRGKDTQYF. Here the CDR3 DNA reads TGTGCCAGTACCCCGGGGACTAGGGGGAAAGATACGCAGTATTTT. This sequence joins TRBV19 and TRBJ2-3, with 8 bases identical to TRBD2. The CDR3 totals 15 residues. The germline gives CDR1 LNHDA, CDR2 SQIVND (reference sequence). V lost 7 bases to trimming and J lost 5 bases; unmatched junction nucleotides: 11.

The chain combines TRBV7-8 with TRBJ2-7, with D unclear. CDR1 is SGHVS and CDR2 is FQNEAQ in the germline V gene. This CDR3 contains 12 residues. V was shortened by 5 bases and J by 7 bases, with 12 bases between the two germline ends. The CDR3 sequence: CASSRHPWEQYF. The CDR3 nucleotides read TGTGCCAGCAGCCGACACCCTTGGGAGCAGTACTTC.

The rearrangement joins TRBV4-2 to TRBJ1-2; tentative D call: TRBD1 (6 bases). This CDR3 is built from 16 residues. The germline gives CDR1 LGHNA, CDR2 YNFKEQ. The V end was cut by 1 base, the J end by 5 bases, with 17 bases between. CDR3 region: CASSQGGGRGGYGYTF. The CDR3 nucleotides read TGTGCCAGCAGCCAAGGGGGCGGCAGGGGAGGGTATGGCTACACCTTC.